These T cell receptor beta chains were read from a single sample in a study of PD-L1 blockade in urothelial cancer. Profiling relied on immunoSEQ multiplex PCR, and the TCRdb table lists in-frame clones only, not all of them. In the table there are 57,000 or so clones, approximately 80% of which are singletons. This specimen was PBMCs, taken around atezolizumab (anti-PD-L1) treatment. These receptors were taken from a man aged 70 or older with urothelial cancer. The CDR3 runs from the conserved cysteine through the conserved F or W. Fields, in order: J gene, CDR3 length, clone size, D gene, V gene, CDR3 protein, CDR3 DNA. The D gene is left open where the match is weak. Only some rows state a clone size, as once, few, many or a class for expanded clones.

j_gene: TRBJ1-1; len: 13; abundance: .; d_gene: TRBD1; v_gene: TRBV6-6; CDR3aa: CASRGTGTTEAFF; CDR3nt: TGTGCCAGCAGAGGGACAGGGACCACTGAAGCTTTCTTT
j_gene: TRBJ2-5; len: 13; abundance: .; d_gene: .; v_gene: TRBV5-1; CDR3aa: CAKLRDSQETQYF; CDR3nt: TGCGCCAAACTTCGGGACTCACAAGAGACCCAGTACTTC
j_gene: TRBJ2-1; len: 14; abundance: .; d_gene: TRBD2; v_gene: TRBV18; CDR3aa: CASSPGTTYNEQFF; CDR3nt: TGTGCCAGCTCACCAGGGACTACCTACAATGAGCAGTTCTTC
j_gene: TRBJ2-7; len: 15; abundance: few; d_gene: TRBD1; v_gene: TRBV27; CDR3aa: CASSFGQGGLYEQYF; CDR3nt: TGTGCCAGCAGTTTCGGACAGGGGGGACTCTACGAGCAGTACTTC
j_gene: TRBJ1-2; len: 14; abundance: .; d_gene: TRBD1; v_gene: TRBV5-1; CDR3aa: CASSFGTGPNGYTF; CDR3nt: TGCGCCAGCAGCTTCGGGACAGGACCAAATGGCTACACCTTC
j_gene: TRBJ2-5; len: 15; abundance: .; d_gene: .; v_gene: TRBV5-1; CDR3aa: CASSFTRRPQETQYF; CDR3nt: TGCGCCAGCAGCTTTACACGGCGGCCCCAAGAGACCCAGTACTTC
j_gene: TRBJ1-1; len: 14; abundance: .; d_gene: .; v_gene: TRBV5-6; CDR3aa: CASTLGHLNTEAFF; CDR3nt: TGTGCCAGCACCCTGGGACATCTGAACACTGAAGCTTTCTTT
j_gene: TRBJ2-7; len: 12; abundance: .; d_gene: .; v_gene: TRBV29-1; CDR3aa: CSVVEDHYEQYF; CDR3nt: TGCAGCGTGGTGGAGGACCACTACGAGCAGTACTTC
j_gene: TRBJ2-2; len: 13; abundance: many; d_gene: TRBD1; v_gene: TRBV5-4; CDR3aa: CASSLYRGGELFF; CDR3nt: TGTGCCAGCAGCTTATACAGGGGCGGGGAGCTGTTTTTT
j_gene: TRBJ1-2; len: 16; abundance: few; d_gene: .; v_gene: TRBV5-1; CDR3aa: CASSLGAGITNYGYTF; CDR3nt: TGCGCCAGCAGCTTGGGGGCAGGAATAACTAACTATGGCTACACCTTC
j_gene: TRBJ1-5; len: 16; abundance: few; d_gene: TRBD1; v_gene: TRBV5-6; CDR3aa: CASSLRVTGKDQPQHF; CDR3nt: TGTGCCAGCAGCTTGAGAGTGACAGGGAAAGATCAGCCCCAGCATTTT
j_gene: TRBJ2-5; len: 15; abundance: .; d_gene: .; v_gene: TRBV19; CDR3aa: CASSPRPGEQETQYF; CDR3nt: TGTGCCAGTAGTCCGCGTCCTGGAGAGCAAGAGACCCAGTACTTC
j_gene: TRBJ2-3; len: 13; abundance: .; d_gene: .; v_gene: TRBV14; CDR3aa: CASSQQGTDTQYF; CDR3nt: TGTGCCAGCAGCCAACAGGGTACAGATACGCAGTATTTT
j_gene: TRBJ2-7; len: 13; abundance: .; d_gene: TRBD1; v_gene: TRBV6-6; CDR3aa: CASRTGSSYEQYF; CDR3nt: TGTGCCAGCCGGACAGGTAGCTCCTACGAGCAGTACTTC